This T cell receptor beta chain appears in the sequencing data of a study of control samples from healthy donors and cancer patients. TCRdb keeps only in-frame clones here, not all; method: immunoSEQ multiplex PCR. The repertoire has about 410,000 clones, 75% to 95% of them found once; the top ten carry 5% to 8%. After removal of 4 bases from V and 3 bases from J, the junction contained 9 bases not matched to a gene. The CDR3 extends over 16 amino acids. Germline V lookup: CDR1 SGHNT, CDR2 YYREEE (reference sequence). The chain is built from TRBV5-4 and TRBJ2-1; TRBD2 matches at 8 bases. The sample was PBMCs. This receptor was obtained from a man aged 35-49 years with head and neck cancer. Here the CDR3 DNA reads TGTGCCAGCAGCGGCCAGCGGGGGCCCGACTACAATGAGCAGTTCTTC. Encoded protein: CASSGQRGPDYNEQFF.